This T cell receptor beta chain was obtained from a study of technical replicates of blood from a few donors. Clones were sequenced by immunoSEQ multiplex PCR, and TCRdb holds only the in-frame ones, with some missing. Altogether almost 55,000 clones are present, 94% being singletons, with the ten largest covering 0.22%. The sequence was obtained from a human donor in good health. Specimen: T cells isolated from PBMCs.

The CDR3 DNA reads as TGTGCCAGCAGGGCGGGTTTCTCCTACGAGCAGTACTTC. Protein: CASRAGFSYEQYF. The chain couples TRBV28 to TRBJ2-7; the D gene is possibly TRBD2 (5 bases). Germline CDR1 MDHEN, CDR2 SYDVKM. Trimming pared 6 bases from V and 0 bases from J, leaving 9 bases between. The CDR3 totals 13 residues. Drawing the rest from reference TRBV28 and TRBJ2-7, the complete variable domain is DVKVTQSSRYLVKRTGEKVFLECVQDMDHENMFWYRQDPGLGLRLIYFSYDVKMKEKGDIPEGYSVSREKKERFSLILESASTNQTSMYLCASRAGFSYEQYFGPGTRLTVT.